The rows below give T cell receptor beta chains drawn from one sample of a study of shared clonotypes between healthy human individuals. The data were produced by immunoSEQ multiplex PCR, yet TCRdb's version contains in-frame clones alone and is incomplete. Of fewer than 2.5 million clones listed, roughly 93% were seen once; the top ten hold 0.36%. The sequencing sample was made of naive CD4+ T cells from PBMCs. These receptors originate from a man between 18 and 29 years old in good health. Some clones in this sample may be carry-over from other donors' samples. CDR3s include the opening cysteine and the closing phenylalanine or tryptophan. Each record gives: CDR3 length, V gene, D gene, clone size, J gene, CDR3 DNA, CDR3 protein. The D gene is left open where the match is weak. Only some rows state a clone size, as once, few, many or a class for expanded clones.

CDR3 length: 14; V gene: TRBV10-3; D gene: TRBD1; clone size: -; J gene: TRBJ2-5; CDR3 DNA: TGTGCCATTTCCCTCTACGGACAGGGGGAGACCCAGTACTTC; CDR3 protein: CAISLYGQGETQYF
CDR3 length: 13; V gene: TRBV7-3; D gene: TRBD2; clone size: -; J gene: TRBJ2-7; CDR3 DNA: TGTGCCAGCAGCTTAGGGACTATCGACGAGCAGTACTTC; CDR3 protein: CASSLGTIDEQYF
CDR3 length: 15; V gene: TRBV10-2; D gene: TRBD1; clone size: -; J gene: TRBJ2-7; CDR3 DNA: TGCGCCAGCAGTCACGGGACAGGGGACTCCTACGAGCAGTACTTC; CDR3 protein: CASSHGTGDSYEQYF
CDR3 length: 15; V gene: TRBV11-2; D gene: -; clone size: -; J gene: TRBJ2-2; CDR3 DNA: TGTGCCAGCAGATTGACGCATACGGTCACCGGGGAGCTGTTTTTT; CDR3 protein: CASRLTHTVTGELFF
CDR3 length: 14; V gene: TRBV5-1; D gene: TRBD1; clone size: -; J gene: TRBJ1-2; CDR3 DNA: TGCGCCAGCAGCTTGGCAGGGGACAGTTTTGGCTACACCTTC; CDR3 protein: CASSLAGDSFGYTF
CDR3 length: 12; V gene: TRBV5-5; D gene: -; clone size: -; J gene: TRBJ1-2; CDR3 DNA: TGTGCCAGCAGCTTTGGATCCGGTGGCTACACCTTC; CDR3 protein: CASSFGSGGYTF
CDR3 length: 15; V gene: TRBV7-3; D gene: TRBD1; clone size: -; J gene: TRBJ2-1; CDR3 DNA: TGTGCCAGCAGCTTAAGGGACAGGCCGTACAATGAGCAGTTCTTC; CDR3 protein: CASSLRDRPYNEQFF
CDR3 length: 14; V gene: TRBV7-9; D gene: TRBD1; clone size: -; J gene: TRBJ1-2; CDR3 DNA: TGTGCCAGCGGAGGGGACAGGCCTGTCTATGGCTACACCTTC; CDR3 protein: CASGGDRPVYGYTF
CDR3 length: 15; V gene: TRBV2; D gene: -; clone size: -; J gene: TRBJ1-5; CDR3 DNA: TGTGCCAGCAGTGAATCGGGCCGGCGCAATCAGCCCCAGCATTTT; CDR3 protein: CASSESGRRNQPQHF
CDR3 length: 13; V gene: TRBV6-6; D gene: -; clone size: -; J gene: TRBJ1-1; CDR3 DNA: TGTGCCAGCGGGGGCCCAGCGAACACTGAAGCTTTCTTT; CDR3 protein: CASGGPANTEAFF
CDR3 length: 17; V gene: TRBV15; D gene: TRBD2; clone size: -; J gene: TRBJ2-7; CDR3 DNA: TGTGCCACCAGCAGCCCCTCGGGGGGGAAGAACTCCTACGAGCAGTACTTC; CDR3 protein: CATSSPSGGKNSYEQYF
CDR3 length: 12; V gene: TRBV29-1; D gene: TRBD1; clone size: -; J gene: TRBJ2-7; CDR3 DNA: TGCAGCGCCGGGACAGGGGGGGACGAGCAGTACTTC; CDR3 protein: CSAGTGGDEQYF
CDR3 length: 12; V gene: TRBV18; D gene: -; clone size: -; J gene: TRBJ1-2; CDR3 DNA: TGTGCCAGCTCACGGGGCGGCTATGGCTACACCTTC; CDR3 protein: CASSRGGYGYTF
CDR3 length: 16; V gene: TRBV7-2; D gene: TRBD1; clone size: -; J gene: TRBJ2-7; CDR3 DNA: TGTGCCAGCAGCTTCTTCGGTAGGGACAGGGACCTCGAGCAGTACTTC; CDR3 protein: CASSFFGRDRDLEQYF
CDR3 length: 15; V gene: TRBV14; D gene: TRBD1; clone size: -; J gene: TRBJ2-2; CDR3 DNA: TGTGCCAGCAGCCGACCGGGACAGGGAAAAGTGGAGCTGTTTTTT; CDR3 protein: CASSRPGQGKVELFF
CDR3 length: 14; V gene: TRBV6-1; D gene: -; clone size: few; J gene: TRBJ1-4; CDR3 DNA: TGTGCCAGCAGTGTAGGAGCCGGTAATGAAAAACTGTTTTTT; CDR3 protein: CASSVGAGNEKLFF
CDR3 length: 13; V gene: TRBV28; D gene: -; clone size: -; J gene: TRBJ1-5; CDR3 DNA: TGTGCCAGCAGTTTTCCCCAAAATCAGCCCCAGCATTTT; CDR3 protein: CASSFPQNQPQHF
CDR3 length: 13; V gene: TRBV28; D gene: -; clone size: few; J gene: TRBJ1-5; CDR3 DNA: TGTGCCAGCAACGGGGGTAGCAATCAGCCCCAGCATTTT; CDR3 protein: CASNGGSNQPQHF
CDR3 length: 13; V gene: TRBV5-6; D gene: -; clone size: -; J gene: TRBJ1-1; CDR3 DNA: TGTGCCAGCAGCTTTTCAGGGGACACTGAAGCTTTCTTT; CDR3 protein: CASSFSGDTEAFF
CDR3 length: 12; V gene: TRBV18; D gene: -; clone size: -; J gene: TRBJ2-2; CDR3 DNA: TGTGCCAGCTCCCCGCTGGCCGGGGAGCTGTTTTTT; CDR3 protein: CASSPLAGELFF
CDR3 length: 12; V gene: TRBV11-1; D gene: -; clone size: -; J gene: TRBJ2-5; CDR3 DNA: TGTGCCAGCAGCTTAGGCTTAGAGACCCAGTACTTC; CDR3 protein: CASSLGLETQYF
CDR3 length: 14; V gene: TRBV9; D gene: TRBD1; clone size: -; J gene: TRBJ1-4; CDR3 DNA: TGTGCCAGCAGCCCGACACAGGGGAGTGAAAAACTGTTTTTT; CDR3 protein: CASSPTQGSEKLFF
CDR3 length: 12; V gene: TRBV11-2; D gene: -; clone size: few; J gene: TRBJ2-5; CDR3 DNA: TGTGCCAGCAGCTTAGATCGGGAGACCCAGTACTTC; CDR3 protein: CASSLDRETQYF
CDR3 length: 14; V gene: TRBV2; D gene: -; clone size: -; J gene: TRBJ1-1; CDR3 DNA: TGTGCCAGCAGTTCTGAGACGTCGTACACTGAAGCTTTCTTT; CDR3 protein: CASSSETSYTEAFF
CDR3 length: 16; V gene: TRBV4-1; D gene: TRBD2; clone size: -; J gene: TRBJ2-5; CDR3 DNA: TGCGCCAGCAGCTTCCTAGCGGAGGGATTCCGAGAGACCCAGTACTTC; CDR3 protein: CASSFLAEGFRETQYF
CDR3 length: 15; V gene: TRBV28; D gene: -; clone size: -; J gene: TRBJ1-5; CDR3 DNA: TGTGCCAGCAGTTTTATTCGGGGGAGCAATCAGCCCCAGCATTTT; CDR3 protein: CASSFIRGSNQPQHF
CDR3 length: 14; V gene: TRBV9; D gene: TRBD1; clone size: -; J gene: TRBJ2-1; CDR3 DNA: TGTGCCAGCGGACCCGGGACAGCTAACAATGAGCAGTTCTTC; CDR3 protein: CASGPGTANNEQFF
CDR3 length: 19; V gene: TRBV4-1; D gene: -; clone size: -; J gene: TRBJ1-5; CDR3 DNA: TGCGCCAGCAGCCAACTTCCGGGGGCCCGGGGGATGGGGAGTCAGCCCCAGCATTTT; CDR3 protein: CASSQLPGARGMGSQPQHF
CDR3 length: 14; V gene: TRBV29-1; D gene: -; clone size: -; J gene: TRBJ1-1; CDR3 DNA: TGCAGCGTTGAGAATGCAGGGAGGAACACTGAAGCTTTCTTT; CDR3 protein: CSVENAGRNTEAFF
CDR3 length: 13; V gene: TRBV28; D gene: -; clone size: -; J gene: TRBJ2-7; CDR3 DNA: TGTGCCAGCAGTTTCTCGACCCCCTACGAGCAGTACTTC; CDR3 protein: CASSFSTPYEQYF
CDR3 length: 17; V gene: TRBV18; D gene: TRBD1; clone size: -; J gene: TRBJ2-5; CDR3 DNA: TGTGCCAGCTCACCGAAACGCCGACAGGGAATCCAGGAGACCCAGTACTTC; CDR3 protein: CASSPKRRQGIQETQYF
CDR3 length: 15; V gene: TRBV10-3; D gene: -; clone size: -; J gene: TRBJ1-3; CDR3 DNA: TGTGCCATCAGTGAGTCGGGTAGCTCTGGAAACACCATATATTTT; CDR3 protein: CAISESGSSGNTIYF
CDR3 length: 10; V gene: TRBV20-1; D gene: -; clone size: -; J gene: TRBJ2-5; CDR3 DNA: TGCAGTGCAAAAGAAGAGACCCAGTACTTC; CDR3 protein: CSAKEETQYF
CDR3 length: 15; V gene: TRBV2; D gene: -; clone size: -; J gene: TRBJ1-5; CDR3 DNA: TGTGCCAGCAGCCTTGAAGACCCGTCGAATCAGCCCCAGCATTTT; CDR3 protein: CASSLEDPSNQPQHF
CDR3 length: 14; V gene: TRBV11-1; D gene: TRBD2; clone size: -; J gene: TRBJ2-1; CDR3 DNA: TGTGCCAGCAGGGAGCGGGATGTATACAATGAGCAGTTCTTC; CDR3 protein: CASRERDVYNEQFF
CDR3 length: 15; V gene: TRBV7-9; D gene: -; clone size: -; J gene: TRBJ2-4; CDR3 DNA: TGTGCCAGCAGCTTAGCGGAGGGGGGTAGGAACATTCAGTACTTC; CDR3 protein: CASSLAEGGRNIQYF
CDR3 length: 14; V gene: TRBV6-6; D gene: TRBD2; clone size: -; J gene: TRBJ2-1; CDR3 DNA: TGTGCCAGCAGTTACGGGACTAGCGTATATGAGCAGTTCTTC; CDR3 protein: CASSYGTSVYEQFF
CDR3 length: 14; V gene: TRBV11-3; D gene: TRBD1; clone size: -; J gene: TRBJ2-4; CDR3 DNA: TGTGCCAGCAGCTCCCGGGACAGGGGAGGCATTCAGTACTTC; CDR3 protein: CASSSRDRGGIQYF
CDR3 length: 14; V gene: TRBV6-1; D gene: TRBD2; clone size: -; J gene: TRBJ2-1; CDR3 DNA: TGTGCCAGCAGTGCCACTAGCGCCAACAATGAGCAGTTCTTC; CDR3 protein: CASSATSANNEQFF
CDR3 length: 16; V gene: TRBV6-1; D gene: TRBD1; clone size: -; J gene: TRBJ1-5; CDR3 DNA: TGTGCCAGCAGTGCGACAGGGGGTTATAGCAATCAGCCCCAGCATTTT; CDR3 protein: CASSATGGYSNQPQHF
CDR3 length: 15; V gene: TRBV6-1; D gene: -; clone size: -; J gene: TRBJ1-2; CDR3 DNA: TGTGCCAGCAGCTCCTCCGGGGGCCCAGTTTATGGCTACACCTTC; CDR3 protein: CASSSSGGPVYGYTF
CDR3 length: 13; V gene: TRBV10-3; D gene: -; clone size: -; J gene: TRBJ2-3; CDR3 DNA: TGTGCCACCGCCAGTCCTAGCACAGATACGCAGTATTTT; CDR3 protein: CATASPSTDTQYF
CDR3 length: 12; V gene: TRBV6-4; D gene: -; clone size: -; J gene: TRBJ1-2; CDR3 DNA: TGTGCCAGCAGTGACTTACTAGGGGGCTACACCTTC; CDR3 protein: CASSDLLGGYTF
CDR3 length: 15; V gene: TRBV7-9; D gene: TRBD2; clone size: -; J gene: TRBJ2-1; CDR3 DNA: TGTGCCAGCAGCCCTCGACTAGCGTCGTACAATGAGCAGTTCTTC; CDR3 protein: CASSPRLASYNEQFF
CDR3 length: 14; V gene: TRBV12-5; D gene: -; clone size: -; J gene: TRBJ1-2; CDR3 DNA: TGTGCTAGTGGTTCCCCCCGCGGGGGCTATGGCTACACCTTC; CDR3 protein: CASGSPRGGYGYTF
CDR3 length: 14; V gene: TRBV7-9; D gene: -; clone size: once; J gene: TRBJ2-1; CDR3 DNA: TGTGCCAGCAGCTCACTGGCCTACTCGGGTGAGCAGTTCTTC; CDR3 protein: CASSSLAYSGEQFF
CDR3 length: 14; V gene: TRBV29-1; D gene: -; clone size: -; J gene: TRBJ2-5; CDR3 DNA: TGCAGCGTTTCCCCCGGTGGTATGGGAGAGACCCAGTACTTC; CDR3 protein: CSVSPGGMGETQYF
CDR3 length: 15; V gene: TRBV7-3; D gene: TRBD2; clone size: once; J gene: TRBJ2-3; CDR3 DNA: TGTGCCAGCAGCTTATATGGCGGGAGCCCAGATACGCAGTATTTT; CDR3 protein: CASSLYGGSPDTQYF
CDR3 length: 14; V gene: TRBV9; D gene: -; clone size: -; J gene: TRBJ1-2; CDR3 DNA: TGTGCCAGCAGCGCCGCCGCAAGTAACTATGGCTACACCTTC; CDR3 protein: CASSAAASNYGYTF
CDR3 length: 14; V gene: TRBV5-1; D gene: -; clone size: -; J gene: TRBJ1-5; CDR3 DNA: TGCGCCAGCAGCTTGGGGGCCGACAATCAGCCCCAGCATTTT; CDR3 protein: CASSLGADNQPQHF
CDR3 length: 17; V gene: TRBV29-1; D gene: TRBD2; clone size: -; J gene: TRBJ2-1; CDR3 DNA: TGCAGCGTTGAAAGGGCTACTAGCGGCAGCTCCTACAATGAGCAGTTCTTC; CDR3 protein: CSVERATSGSSYNEQFF
CDR3 length: 14; V gene: TRBV5-4; D gene: -; clone size: -; J gene: TRBJ2-7; CDR3 DNA: TGTGCCAGCAGCTTGTACGGGGTCCCCTACGAGCAGTACTTC; CDR3 protein: CASSLYGVPYEQYF
CDR3 length: 17; V gene: TRBV7-2; D gene: TRBD2; clone size: once; J gene: TRBJ2-3; CDR3 DNA: TGTGCCAGCAGCTTTACCGCGGGAGGGACTAGCACAGATACGCAGTATTTT; CDR3 protein: CASSFTAGGTSTDTQYF
CDR3 length: 14; V gene: TRBV7-3; D gene: -; clone size: -; J gene: TRBJ2-1; CDR3 DNA: TGTGCCAGCAGCCCGCCTTCCCCAGCCAATGAGCAGTTCTTC; CDR3 protein: CASSPPSPANEQFF